This entry features one T cell receptor beta chain sequence. Its cognate antigen is unknown. These data come from a study of CD4+ T cells in melanoma. CDR3 length: 13 amino acids. Per germline, CDR1 MNHNY and CDR2 SVGAGI (reference sequence). V dropped 11 bases and J dropped 3 bases, with 13 bases sitting between them. Assay used: immunoSEQ multiplex PCR; TCRdb lists only in-frame clones, some missing. This table has fewer than 15,000 clones, 62% appearing once. Study-level findings and limits: A reported correlation linked neoantigen-specific CD4+ T cells to CD8+, macrophage and B cell function. Neoantigen-specific CD4+ T cells in melanoma reportedly had diverse differentiation states.

This TCR came from a human donor with melanoma. This chain connects TRBV6-6 to TRBJ1-4; TRBD1 might be the D (6 bases). The specimen sequenced was cells from a culture (not recorded whether cultured in vitro). CDR3 in DNA: TGTGCCGGTAACAGGGCCTCTAATGAAAAACTGTTTTTT. Translation: CAGNRASNEKLFF.